Listed here are 4 T cell receptor beta chains from one sample, sequenced in a study of early T cells in non-severe SARS-CoV-2 infection. One entry per CDR3 protein results from TCRdb running MiXCR on the 5' RACE reads. The repertoire holds tens of thousands of distinct CDR3 sequences, with over 5% as singletons. Input material: whole blood. These receptors originate from an adult who was a healthcare worker with PCR-confirmed SARS-CoV-2 infection or an uninfected control (not recorded which).

This clonotype showed up many times. J is TRBJ1-1 and V is TRBV4-3; D is perhaps TRBD1 (5 bases). The CDR3 loop spans 14 amino acids. CDR1 and CDR2 (germline): LGHNA, YSLEER. Trimming took 0 bases from V and 5 from J, leaving 10 bases between them. The CDR3 DNA is TGCGCCAGCAGCCAAGACAGGGTTCGAACTGAAGCTTTCTTT. It specifies CASSQDRVRTEAFF.

This clonotype was picked up many times. The chain is built from TRBV6-1 and TRBJ1-5; no definite D call. CDR3 length equals 14 residues. Trimming stripped 6 bases from V and 2 bases from J, with 11 bases between. Germline V CDR1 and CDR2: MNHNS, SASEGT. This chain's CDR3 is CASRKVSGNQPQHF. CDR3 DNA sequence: TGTGCCAGCAGGAAAGTTTCGGGCAATCAGCCCCAGCATTTT.

This clonotype was seen repeatedly, ten times or more. J is TRBJ1-4 and V is TRBV6-5, with D possibly being TRBD1 (6 bases). There are 19 residues in the CDR3. The V end lost 5 bases, the J end lost 7 bases, and 29 bases lay between the germline ends. The germline V gene has CDR1 MNHEY and CDR2 SVGAGI. CDR3 in amino acids: CASSRAGPHRAQGVEKLFF. In nucleotides, the CDR3 is TGTGCCAGCAGTAGGGCAGGACCCCACAGGGCGCAAGGTGTTGAAAAACTGTTTTTT.

This clonotype was counted at least ten times. CDR3 in DNA: TGTGCCAGCAGCTCACGGATAATAGCGGGAGGGCCGAGGGGAAACATTCAGTACTTC. Translation gives CASSSRIIAGGPRGNIQYF. The V call is TRBV3-1, the J call TRBJ2-4; 11 bases align to TRBD2. The J segment lost 6 bases and the V segment lost 5 bases, leaving 18 bases of the junction unmatched. The CDR3 extends over 19 amino acids. Germline V gene data show CDR1 as LGHDT and CDR2 as YNNKEL (reference sequence).